The present entry profiles one T cell receptor (beta chain) with its context. During active infection, Seattle patients enrolled and were then monitored through disease. This record comes from a study of blood T cell repertoires in COVID-19. On the study more broadly: Samples representing acute and convalescent COVID-19 were sourced from the United States, Italy and Spain. The cDNA or gDNA used as material had been derived from T cells, B-cell-depleted T cells, or PBMCs.

Original processing methods: Reference gene primer amplification gave estimated nucleated cell counts. Clones were sequenced by immunoSEQ multiplex PCR, and TCRdb holds only the in-frame ones, with some missing. V and J calls and clone size come straight from that table; D and trimming were deduced from the DNA. This table holds tens of thousands of clones, 72% found once. Deletions cut 1 base from V and 0 bases from J, with 7 bases between. Germline values: CDR1 SGHDT, CDR2 YYEEEE. This CDR3 is 14 amino acids long. Material for sequencing was peripheral blood. The chain recombines TRBV5-6 with TRBJ1-1; D unresolved. This TCR was sampled from a woman between 65 and 79 years old with COVID-19, enrolled during active disease. This chain's CDR3 is CASSLSGMNTEAFF. The DNA of the CDR3 is TGTGCCAGCAGCTTGTCGGGGATGAACACTGAAGCTTTCTTT.